A selection of T cell receptor beta chains follows, all from one sample in a study of T cell responses to AZD1222 COVID-19 vaccine. Repertoires were generated with immunoSEQ multiplex PCR, while TCRdb's copy carries only in-frame clones and drops some. The sample consists of more than 150,000 clones, around 86% of them appearing once. The specimen was peripheral blood, collected 28 days after the second AZD1222 dose. The receptors stem from an adult who received the AZD1222 COVID-19 vaccine. The CDR3 runs from the conserved cysteine through the conserved F or W. The D gene is left open where the match is weak. Clone sizes are given selectively: once, few, many, or a class where the clone is expanded.

clone_size | d_call | j_call | v_call | cdr3_nt | cdr3_aa
- | TRBD2 | TRBJ2-3 | TRBV7-6 | TGTGCCAGCAGCTTAGGGACAAGCGGGAGAGGGGGCACAGATACGCAGTATTTT | CASSLGTSGRGGTDTQYF
- | TRBD1 | TRBJ1-1 | TRBV2 | TGTGCCAGCAGTGGGAACAGGGGGAAGAACACTGAAGCTTTCTTT | CASSGNRGKNTEAFF
- | - | TRBJ2-3 | TRBV11-2 | TGTGCCAGCAGCTTAGAAACAGATACGCAGTATTTT | CASSLETDTQYF
once | - | TRBJ2-1 | TRBV7-9 | TGTGCCAGCAGCTCGACTCTGCGTAACAATGAGCAGTTCTTC | CASSSTLRNNEQFF
- | TRBD2 | TRBJ2-3 | TRBV28 | TGTGCCAGCAGCGTGGGAGGGACCACAGATACGCAGTATTTT | CASSVGGTTDTQYF
- | - | TRBJ1-4 | TRBV5-4 | TGTGCCAGCAGCTTGGAGAGGGGGGGCGGTAGTGAAAAACTGTTTTTT | CASSLERGGGSEKLFF
- | TRBD2 | TRBJ2-1 | TRBV3-1/TRBV3-2 | TGTGCCAGCAGCCCAGAGCAGCGGGAGATTGAGCAGTTCTTC | CASSPEQREIEQFF
- | TRBD2 | TRBJ2-1 | TRBV7-3 | TGTGCCAGCAGCCTTGGACTAGCGGGAGCAGCTGAGCAGTTCTTC | CASSLGLAGAAEQFF
- | TRBD1 | TRBJ1-3 | TRBV29-1 | TGCAGCGTTACCTTTGACAGGGCTGGAAACACCATATATTTT | CSVTFDRAGNTIYF
- | TRBD2 | TRBJ2-3 | TRBV7-2 | TGTGCCAGCAGAAGACTAGCGGGAGGGTTTGGGACAGATACGCAGTATTTT | CASRRLAGGFGTDTQYF
- | TRBD2 | TRBJ2-7 | TRBV7-2 | TGTGCCAGCAGCTTAGCCGGGAGGGCCATCTACGAGCAGTACTTC | CASSLAGRAIYEQYF
- | - | TRBJ2-2 | TRBV3-1/TRBV3-2 | TGTGCCAGCAGCCAAGGGAACCTAGCCGGGGAGCTGTTTTTT | CASSQGNLAGELFF
- | - | TRBJ2-7 | TRBV7-2 | TGTGCCAGCAGCTTCGGCTTTGAGCAGTACTTC | CASSFGFEQYF